This T cell receptor beta chain was recorded in a study of blood T cells in healthy people across ages. Study-wide background: Capture by template switching was about one barcoded beta molecule per two T cells.

Study observations and caveats: Strong correlation existed between TCR beta diversity and naive T cell percentage. Both higher diversity and more naive CD4+ cells marked long-lived donors when set against aged donors. Per million T cells, the diversity of TCR beta decreased roughly linearly as age advanced.

This clonotype was observed a handful of times. What it binds is unknown. The authors ran a second PCR of roughly 6 to 12 cycles using a sample-barcoded 5' primer and a J-beta primer mix. Each CDR3 protein is one row after TCRdb ran MiXCR on the 5' RACE reads. This sample has 600,000 to 800,000 distinct CDR3 sequences, with approximately 21% found just once. From germline, CDR1 is DFQATT and CDR2 SNEGSKA (reference sequence). CDR3 length equals 15 residues. The receptor's source is a man between 70 and 80 years old in good health. The chain joins TRBV20-1 to TRBJ2-5; D tentatively reads TRBD1 or TRBD2 (5 bases each). The end of the DNA is better explained by TRBJ2-7, so the J call may be wrong. Sequenced material: blood. CDR3 loop: CSAIYTHRGAYEQYF. The CDR3 DNA follows: TGCAGTGCTATCTACACGCACCGAGGGGCCTACGAGCAGTACTTC.